The rows below give T cell receptor beta chains drawn from one sample of a study of identical twins. TCRdb recomputed calls from the 5' RACE reads with MiXCR, one row per CDR3 protein. This table holds 450,000 or so distinct CDR3 sequences, approximately 15% found once. The sample was also reused in another study, on yellow fever vaccine responses in identical twins.

Sequencing input: CD4+ T cells sorted from blood. Receptor source: a woman younger than 35 in good health. Both conserved end residues are part of each CDR3. Each record gives: V gene, D gene, clone size, J gene, CDR3 DNA, CDR3 protein. D genes are given only for firm matches. The size of a clone is reported for some rows only, either as once, few or many, or as a class for expanded clones.

v_gene: TRBV12-3/TRBV12-4; d_gene: -; abundance: few; j_gene: TRBJ2-1; CDR3nt: TGTGCCAGCAGTTCCGGTTTTGGGTCCTACAATGAGCAGTTCTTC; CDR3aa: CASSSGFGSYNEQFF
v_gene: TRBV6-2/TRBV6-3; d_gene: -; abundance: -; j_gene: TRBJ2-7; CDR3nt: TGTGCCAGCCGGTGGGTTACCTCCTACGAGCAGTACTTC; CDR3aa: CASRWVTSYEQYF
v_gene: TRBV9; d_gene: TRBD2; abundance: -; j_gene: TRBJ2-4; CDR3nt: TGTGCCAGCAGCGTAGGCCAGCGGGGGAACATTCAGTACTTC; CDR3aa: CASSVGQRGNIQYF
v_gene: TRBV29-1; d_gene: TRBD1; abundance: many; j_gene: TRBJ2-7; CDR3nt: TGCAGCGCCTCGGACAGGATGGGCGAGCAGTACTTC; CDR3aa: CSASDRMGEQYF
v_gene: TRBV28; d_gene: TRBD2; abundance: -; j_gene: TRBJ2-3; CDR3nt: TGTGCCACCGAGCGGGGTGACGGTCGCACAGATACGCAGTATTTT; CDR3aa: CATERGDGRTDTQYF
v_gene: TRBV7-8; d_gene: TRBD1; abundance: -; j_gene: TRBJ1-2; CDR3nt: TGTGCCAGCAGCTTTAGCCAGGGGACAGGGGGCGACGGCTACACCTTC; CDR3aa: CASSFSQGTGGDGYTF
v_gene: TRBV4-2; d_gene: -; abundance: -; j_gene: TRBJ2-1; CDR3nt: TGTGCCAGCAGCCAAGATTCCCTAGCTGCAAATGAGCAGTTCTTC; CDR3aa: CASSQDSLAANEQFF
v_gene: TRBV3-1; d_gene: -; abundance: few; j_gene: TRBJ2-2; CDR3nt: TGTGCCAGCAGCCAAGGGGGTGCTAGCACCGGGGAGCTGTTTTTT; CDR3aa: CASSQGGASTGELFF
v_gene: TRBV5-1; d_gene: TRBD1; abundance: many; j_gene: TRBJ1-2; CDR3nt: TGCGCCAGCAGCATGGAAGGTTCAGGGGGAAAGGGCTACACCTTC; CDR3aa: CASSMEGSGGKGYTF
v_gene: TRBV5-1; d_gene: -; abundance: -; j_gene: TRBJ2-7; CDR3nt: TGCGCCAGCAGCTTGGCCGGCGGGTTTGCCTCCTACGAGCAGTACTTC; CDR3aa: CASSLAGGFASYEQYF
v_gene: TRBV19; d_gene: -; abundance: many; j_gene: TRBJ2-1; CDR3nt: TGTGCCAGTAGTATCAACAGGTCGTCACGGCAGTTCTTC; CDR3aa: CASSINRSSRQFF
v_gene: TRBV29-1; d_gene: -; abundance: few; j_gene: TRBJ2-5; CDR3nt: TGCAGCGTTGGAGAGCAAGAGACCCAGTACTTC; CDR3aa: CSVGEQETQYF
v_gene: TRBV6-1; d_gene: -; abundance: few; j_gene: TRBJ2-2; CDR3nt: TGTGCCAGCAGTCATGGACTGCTGAACACCGGGGAGCTGTTTTTT; CDR3aa: CASSHGLLNTGELFF
v_gene: TRBV11-2; d_gene: TRBD1; abundance: -; j_gene: TRBJ2-5; CDR3nt: TGTGCCAGCAGCTTAACAGGGGGAGAATGGGAGACCCAGTACTTC; CDR3aa: CASSLTGGEWETQYF
v_gene: TRBV6-1; d_gene: -; abundance: -; j_gene: TRBJ2-3; CDR3nt: TGTGCCAGCGACTTAACAGATACGCAGTATTTT; CDR3aa: CASDLTDTQYF
v_gene: TRBV12-5; d_gene: -; abundance: few; j_gene: TRBJ1-1; CDR3nt: TGTGCTAGTGGTTTATCCAACACTGAAGCTTTCTTT; CDR3aa: CASGLSNTEAFF
v_gene: TRBV3-1; d_gene: TRBD2; abundance: once; j_gene: TRBJ2-7; CDR3nt: TGTGCCAGCAGCCACGTTAACCAAGGTGGGAGGGCCGGGTCGAAGTGGGCCGAGCAGTACTTC; CDR3aa: CASSHVNQGGRAGSKWAEQYF
v_gene: TRBV7-9; d_gene: -; abundance: -; j_gene: TRBJ1-3; CDR3nt: TGTGCCAGCAGCCGACTTAACTCTGGAAACACCATATATTTT; CDR3aa: CASSRLNSGNTIYF
v_gene: TRBV12-3/TRBV12-4; d_gene: TRBD2; abundance: many; j_gene: TRBJ2-7; CDR3nt: TGTGCCAGCAGCACTAGCGGGTCTTACGAGCAGTACTTC; CDR3aa: CASSTSGSYEQYF
v_gene: TRBV20-1; d_gene: -; abundance: -; j_gene: TRBJ2-5; CDR3nt: TGCAGTGCTAGCCTAAGTGGGGAGACCCAGTACTTC; CDR3aa: CSASLSGETQYF